One and the same sample provided the 21 T cell receptor beta chains below, sequenced in a study of technical replicates of blood from a handful of donors. The repertoire was sequenced with immunoSEQ multiplex PCR; TCRdb's copy has only in-frame clones and lacks some. This table holds over 90,000 clones, roughly 96% found once. The sequencing input was T cells isolated from PBMCs. Receptors were obtained from a human donor in good health.

The V call is TRBV29-1, the J call TRBJ2-3, with TRBD1 matching over 10 bases. The CDR3 consists of 11 residues. The trim removed 6 bases at V and 8 bases at J, leaving 2 bases unmatched. CDR1 is SQVTM, CDR2 ANQGSEA, per germline. Written as DNA, the CDR3 is TGCAGCGTCGGACAGGGGGGTACGCAGTATTTT. Protein sequence: CSVGQGGTQYF.

The chain uses TRBV7-9 and TRBJ1-3, with a possible D match to TRBD1 (6 bases). V shed 0 bases and J shed 4 bases, with 13 bases lying between them. This CDR3 comprises 16 residues. Germline lookup yields CDR1 SEHNR and CDR2 FQNEAQ (reference sequence). CDR3 nucleotides: TGTGCCAGCAGCTTAGCCTCGAGGGGGGGCGGAAACACCATATATTTT. Translated: CASSLASRGGGNTIYF.

J is TRBJ1-2 and V is TRBV4-1; weak D call: TRBD1 (6 bases). CDR3 length: 16 residues. The ends were cut back, 1 base at V and 2 bases at J, with 14 bases in the middle. Per germline, CDR1 MGHRA and CDR2 YSYEKL. The CDR3 sequence is CASSQVTGWMNYGYTF. The CDR3, as DNA: TGCGCCAGCAGCCAAGTAACAGGGTGGATGAACTATGGCTACACCTTC.

The genes are TRBV6-5 and TRBJ2-4; possibly TRBD2 for D (5 bases). This CDR3 has 15 amino acids. V was cut by 3 bases and J by 2 bases, with 11 bases left in between. Germline V gene sequence: CDR1 MNHEY, CDR2 SVGAGI. CDR3 protein: CASSYEGRPKNIQYF. As DNA, the CDR3 is TGTGCCAGCAGTTATGAGGGCCGCCCCAAAAACATTCAGTACTTC.

As for this clone: The same CDR3 also results from other DNA sequences found in this sample. The V call is TRBV19, the J call TRBJ2-2; D unresolved. Germline V gives CDR1 LNHDA, CDR2 SQIVND (reference sequence). The V end was cut by 3 bases, the J end by 1 base, with 6 bases between. CDR3 size: 14 residues. The CDR3 protein is CASSIGQNTGELFF. The CDR3 DNA reads TGTGCCAGTAGTATTGGGCAGAACACCGGGGAGCTGTTTTTT.

This chain connects TRBV5-5 to TRBJ2-5; 10 positions agree with TRBD2. The CDR3 is 15 residues long. Germline V CDR1 and CDR2: SGHKS, YYEKEE (reference sequence). V lost 1 base and J lost 6; bases outside the gene matches: 6. The DNA for the CDR3 is TGTGCCAGCAGCTTGAGAGCGGGAGGGCCAAAGACCCAGTACTTC. It specifies CASSLRAGGPKTQYF. Drawing the rest from reference TRBV5-5 and TRBJ2-5, the complete variable domain is DAGVTQSPTHLIKTRGQQVTLRCSPISGHKSVSWYQQVLGQGPQFIFQYYEKEERGRGNFPDRFSARQFPNYSSELNVNALLLGDSALYLCASSLRAGGPKTQYFGPGTRLLVL.

The V and J genes are TRBV5-1 and TRBJ2-7; D is uncertain. The germline V and J ends were trimmed by 0 bases and 6 bases, with 13 bases remaining between them. This CDR3 has 14 amino acids. Germline V gives CDR1 SGHRS, CDR2 YFSETQ. The CDR3 bases are TGCGCCAGCAGCTTGGGTCTAGTAAATCCCGAGCAGTACTTC. It yields the protein CASSLGLVNPEQYF.

This rearrangement joins TRBV6-1 to TRBJ2-3; no firm D call. The CDR3 length is 12 residues. CDR1 is MNHNS, CDR2 SASEGT, per germline. The V and J ends lost 7 bases and 5 bases respectively, with 10 bases between them. The CDR3 spells CASTSYVDTQYF. CDR3 sequence (DNA): TGTGCCAGCACCTCCTATGTAGATACGCAGTATTTT.

This sequence joins TRBV6-5 and TRBJ2-7; no firm D call. CDR3 length equals 13 residues. Between the trimmed V and J ends, which lost 0 bases and 3 bases, there was a span of 6 bases. Looked up from germline, CDR1 is MNHEY and CDR2 is SVGAGI. The CDR3 DNA sequence: TGTGCCAGCAGTTACTCTCCACACTACGAGCAGTACTTC. Its translation: CASSYSPHYEQYF.

The V and J genes are TRBV7-6 and TRBJ2-7, with 7 bases identical to TRBD2. Germline V CDR1 and CDR2: SGHVS, FNYEAQ. The CDR3 is made up of 16 amino acids. J lost 6 bases, V lost 1 base, and 12 bases had no gene match. This CDR3 reads CASSLGGGGTGREQYF. The DNA of the CDR3 is TGTGCCAGCAGCTTAGGTGGGGGGGGAACCGGTCGCGAGCAGTACTTC.

The V and J genes are TRBV13 and TRBJ2-7; TRBD1 matches at 10 bases. In germline, CDR1 is PRHDT, CDR2 FYEKMQ (reference sequence). V dropped 6 bases and J dropped 5; count of bases not matched to a gene: 1. The CDR3 has 12 amino acids. CDR3: CASRGQGNEQYF. CDR3 DNA sequence: TGTGCCAGCAGGGGACAGGGGAACGAGCAGTACTTC.

The chain combines TRBV7-2 with TRBJ2-5, with 10 bases aligning to TRBD2. V trimming: 4 bases; J trimming: 4 bases; junction bases outside the gene matches: 12. CDR1 SGHTA and CDR2 FQGNSA come from the germline V gene. The CDR3 contains 17 residues. CDR3 protein: CASSSFGLAAERETQYF. The CDR3 bases are TGTGCCAGCAGCTCATTCGGACTAGCGGCAGAAAGAGAGACCCAGTACTTC.

The V and J genes are TRBV19 and TRBJ1-1; D remains ambiguous. V was shortened by 4 bases and J by 2 bases, with 5 bases between the two germline ends. The CDR3 has 12 amino acids. Germline V gene data show CDR1 as LNHDA and CDR2 as SQIVND (reference sequence). The CDR3 DNA reads as TGTGCCAGTAGTAACGGTAACACTGAAGCTTTCTTT. It specifies CASSNGNTEAFF.

This rearrangement joins TRBV4-1 to TRBJ2-7, with TRBD1 identical over 8 bases. Per germline, CDR1 MGHRA and CDR2 YSYEKL. The V segment lost 4 bases and the J segment 5 bases; nucleotides outside the gene matches: 7. This CDR3 has 14 residues. The CDR3: CASSPRTGIDEQYF. The CDR3 bases are TGCGCCAGCAGCCCCCGGACAGGGATAGACGAGCAGTACTTC.

The gene calls are TRBV7-8 and TRBJ2-7; 7 positions agree with TRBD2. The V gene's germline CDR1 is SGHVS and CDR2 FQNEAQ. The V segment lost 1 base and the J segment 2 bases; nucleotides outside the gene matches: 14. The CDR3 is 18 amino acids. The CDR3 loop is CASSLVGVMREYPYEQYF. The CDR3 DNA follows: TGTGCCAGCAGCTTAGTTGGGGTTATGCGGGAGTATCCCTACGAGCAGTACTTC.

The chain is built from TRBV25-1 and TRBJ2-2; a weak D match, TRBD1 (5 bases). The CDR3 has 15 amino acids. Germline values: CDR1 MGHDK, CDR2 SYGVNS. Trimming stripped 6 bases from V and 3 bases from J, with 14 bases between. CDR3 protein: CASRGYGAHTGELFF. DNA of the CDR3: TGTGCCAGCAGGGGATATGGGGCTCACACCGGGGAGCTGTTTTTT.

The chain employs TRBV10-1 and TRBJ2-5; tentative D call: TRBD2 (5 bases). V lost 5 bases to trimming and J lost 5 bases, with 18 bases between them. The CDR3 is made up of 15 amino acids. The germline V gene has CDR1 WNHNN and CDR2 SYGVQD (reference sequence). The CDR3 loop reads CASSPVSTGRETQYF. In DNA, the CDR3 is TGCGCCAGCAGTCCAGTATCGACGGGAAGGGAGACCCAGTACTTC.

The chain is built from TRBV5-5 and TRBJ1-1; 7 nucleotides align to TRBD1. Germline V CDR1 and CDR2: SGHKS, YYEKEE (reference sequence). This CDR3 is built from 14 residues. V lost 2 bases and J lost 6; bases outside the gene matches: 7. CDR3 amino acids: CASSFPDRDAEAFF. The CDR3 nucleotides read TGTGCCAGCAGCTTCCCCGACAGGGACGCTGAAGCTTTCTTT.

This sequence joins TRBV13 and TRBJ1-2; 9 bases map to TRBD1. The V gene end was trimmed by 0 bases and the J gene end by 8 bases; junction bases not matched to a gene: 4. The CDR3 has 14 amino acids. Germline lookup yields CDR1 PRHDT and CDR2 FYEKMQ (reference sequence). CDR3 coding DNA: TGTGCCAGCAGCTTAGGGGGGACAGGGAAGGGCTACACCTTC. Its translation: CASSLGGTGKGYTF.

The V gene is TRBV4-1, the J gene TRBJ2-7, with 12 bases that match TRBD2. CDR1 MGHRA and CDR2 YSYEKL come from the germline V gene. The CDR3 sequence is 21 residues long. Losses at the gene ends were 0 bases for V and 0 bases for J; bases not matched to a gene: 15. CDR3 nucleotides: TGCGCCAGCAGCCAAGAGGGGACTAGCGGGCGGTTTCGCCCCACCTCCTACGAGCAGTACTTC. Encoded protein: CASSQEGTSGRFRPTSYEQYF.

The gene calls are TRBV19 and TRBJ1-1, with 7 nucleotides matching TRBD1. Germline lookup yields CDR1 LNHDA and CDR2 SQIVND (reference sequence). The CDR3 runs 14 residues. J was trimmed by 3 bases and V by 9 bases; bases with no gene match: 10. The CDR3 nucleotides read TGTGCCAGCAAGCTACAGGGGTTGTACACTGAAGCTTTCTTT. It encodes CASKLQGLYTEAFF.